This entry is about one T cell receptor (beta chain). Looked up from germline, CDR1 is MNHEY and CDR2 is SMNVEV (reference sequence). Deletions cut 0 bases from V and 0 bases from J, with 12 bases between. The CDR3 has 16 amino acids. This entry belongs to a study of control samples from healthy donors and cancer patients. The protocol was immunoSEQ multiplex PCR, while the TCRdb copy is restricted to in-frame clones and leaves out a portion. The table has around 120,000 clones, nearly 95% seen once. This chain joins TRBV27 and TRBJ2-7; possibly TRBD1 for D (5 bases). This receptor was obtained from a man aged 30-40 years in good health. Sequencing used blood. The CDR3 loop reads CASSLSRVTSSYEQYF. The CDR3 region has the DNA TGTGCCAGCAGTTTATCCAGGGTCACGAGCTCCTACGAGCAGTACTTC.